This is a list of T cell receptor beta chains from one sample in a study of blood T cell repertoires in COVID-19. The repertoire was sequenced with immunoSEQ multiplex PCR; TCRdb's copy has only in-frame clones and lacks some. The table shows approximately 330,000 clones, with roughly 90% occurring only once. Sequenced: peripheral blood. All receptors derive from a woman between 40 and 50 years old with COVID-19, enrolled during active disease. Both conserved end residues are part of each CDR3. Each record gives: V gene, D gene, J gene, clone size, CDR3 DNA, CDR3 protein. D genes are given only for firm matches. Clone size is given for some rows only: seen once, a few or many times, or a class if the clone is expanded.

v_gene: TRBV9; d_gene: .; j_gene: TRBJ1-1; abundance: .; CDR3nt: TGTGCCAGCAGCGTAGGGCAGGGGCGGACTGAAGCTTTCTTT; CDR3aa: CASSVGQGRTEAFF
v_gene: TRBV7-9; d_gene: TRBD1; j_gene: TRBJ2-3; abundance: .; CDR3nt: TGTGCCAGCAGAGCCAACAGGGGTACAGATACGCAGTATTTT; CDR3aa: CASRANRGTDTQYF
v_gene: TRBV18; d_gene: TRBD2; j_gene: TRBJ2-7; abundance: once; CDR3nt: TGTGCCAGCTCCCTCGCGGGGGGCGCCTACTACGAGCAGTACTTC; CDR3aa: CASSLAGGAYYEQYF
v_gene: TRBV6-5; d_gene: .; j_gene: TRBJ2-7; abundance: .; CDR3nt: TGTGCCAGCAGCGACGGCCCAGGGGTGGCCTACGAGCAGTACTTC; CDR3aa: CASSDGPGVAYEQYF
v_gene: TRBV4-3; d_gene: TRBD1; j_gene: TRBJ2-7; abundance: .; CDR3nt: TGCGCCAGCAGCCCCGGGACAGAGACATCCTACGAGCAGTACTTC; CDR3aa: CASSPGTETSYEQYF
v_gene: TRBV19; d_gene: .; j_gene: TRBJ1-2; abundance: .; CDR3nt: TGTGCCAGTAGACCGCGAGCAGGGGAGCACTATGGCTACACCTTC; CDR3aa: CASRPRAGEHYGYTF
v_gene: TRBV5-1; d_gene: TRBD2; j_gene: TRBJ2-6; abundance: .; CDR3nt: TGCGCCAGCAGCTCCCCCATCCTAGCGGGAGGGCCGACTTTC; CDR3aa: CASSSPILAGGPTF
v_gene: TRBV11-2; d_gene: TRBD2; j_gene: TRBJ2-3; abundance: .; CDR3nt: TGTGCCAGCAGCTCTCGACTAGCGGGAGCCCCAGATACGCAGTATTTT; CDR3aa: CASSSRLAGAPDTQYF
v_gene: TRBV9; d_gene: .; j_gene: TRBJ2-1; abundance: .; CDR3nt: TGTGCCAGCAGCGGACTGTCTAGCGATGAGCAGTTCTTC; CDR3aa: CASSGLSSDEQFF
v_gene: TRBV18; d_gene: .; j_gene: TRBJ1-3; abundance: once; CDR3nt: TGTGCCAGCTCACCACAGGGACTAGGTGGAAACACCATATATTTT; CDR3aa: CASSPQGLGGNTIYF
v_gene: TRBV5-5; d_gene: .; j_gene: TRBJ1-2; abundance: once; CDR3nt: TGTGCCAGCAGCTTGCAGGTTCGGGGCTACACCTTC; CDR3aa: CASSLQVRGYTF
v_gene: TRBV11-3; d_gene: TRBD1; j_gene: TRBJ2-5; abundance: once; CDR3nt: TGTGCCAGCAGCGAGCCTCCGGGACAGGGACGGGGAGAGACCCAGTACTTC; CDR3aa: CASSEPPGQGRGETQYF
v_gene: TRBV7-9; d_gene: .; j_gene: TRBJ1-4; abundance: .; CDR3nt: TGTGCCAGCAGCTCTAAAGAGGGTAATGAAAAACTGTTTTTT; CDR3aa: CASSSKEGNEKLFF
v_gene: TRBV27; d_gene: .; j_gene: TRBJ2-3; abundance: .; CDR3nt: TGTGCCAGCAGTTTAGGACCCCGGGGGGCCTATGTCGTTACGCAGTATTTT; CDR3aa: CASSLGPRGAYVVTQYF
v_gene: TRBV9; d_gene: .; j_gene: TRBJ2-1; abundance: once; CDR3nt: TGTGCCAGCAGCGTAGACGAGAGCTCCTACAATGAGCAGTTCTTC; CDR3aa: CASSVDESSYNEQFF
v_gene: TRBV18; d_gene: TRBD1; j_gene: TRBJ2-7; abundance: .; CDR3nt: TGTGCCAGCTCACCGCCGGGACAGGGGAGCGAGCAGTACTTC; CDR3aa: CASSPPGQGSEQYF
v_gene: TRBV15; d_gene: .; j_gene: TRBJ2-2; abundance: .; CDR3nt: TGTGCCACCAGCAGCTTAGGGCAGGGCACCGGGGAGCTGTTTTTT; CDR3aa: CATSSLGQGTGELFF
v_gene: TRBV27; d_gene: TRBD1; j_gene: TRBJ2-5; abundance: once; CDR3nt: TGTGCCAGCAGTTTATCTCCGGGACAGGGTAGCGAGACCCAGTACTTC; CDR3aa: CASSLSPGQGSETQYF
v_gene: TRBV7-2; d_gene: TRBD1; j_gene: TRBJ2-7; abundance: once; CDR3nt: TGTGCCAGCAGCCAAAGGACAGGTAACCTACCCGCCTACGAGCAGTACTTC; CDR3aa: CASSQRTGNLPAYEQYF
v_gene: TRBV4-3; d_gene: .; j_gene: TRBJ2-2; abundance: .; CDR3nt: TGCGCCAGCAAAAGTGGTTGGGGCGGAACCGGGGAGCTGTTTTTT; CDR3aa: CASKSGWGGTGELFF
v_gene: TRBV29-1; d_gene: .; j_gene: TRBJ1-3; abundance: once; CDR3nt: TGCAGCGTTGAAGGCGACATAAGAAACACCATATATTTT; CDR3aa: CSVEGDIRNTIYF
v_gene: TRBV29-1; d_gene: TRBD1; j_gene: TRBJ1-5; abundance: .; CDR3nt: TGCAGCGTTGGGACAGGGGGCGCGGGCAATCAGCCCCAGCATTTT; CDR3aa: CSVGTGGAGNQPQHF
v_gene: TRBV29-1; d_gene: TRBD2; j_gene: TRBJ2-3; abundance: .; CDR3nt: TGCAGCGTTGTCGGACTAGCGGGAGGGCCGGGCACAGATACGCAGTATTTT; CDR3aa: CSVVGLAGGPGTDTQYF
v_gene: TRBV5-1; d_gene: TRBD1; j_gene: TRBJ2-1; abundance: .; CDR3nt: TGCGCCAGCAGCCCGGGACAGAACTACAATGAGCAGTTCTTC; CDR3aa: CASSPGQNYNEQFF